A selection of T cell receptor beta chains follows, all from one sample in a study of graft-versus-host responses after intestinal transplantation. Some clones are missing from TCRdb's copy, which holds only in-frame ones; the method was immunoSEQ multiplex PCR. There are approximately 15,000 clones in the sample; 80% occur only once, and 15% to 20% lies in the top ten. Sequencing was performed on ileum tissue, taken roughly 98 days after intestinal transplant. These receptors originate from a human patient who received an intestinal transplant, so some T cells may come from the graft donor. Both conserved end residues are part of each CDR3. The D gene is left open where the match is weak. Some rows mark clone size as missing; the rest say once, few, many or name a class of expanded clone.

>TRBV11-1|TRBJ2-7|TRBD2|14|NA
CASSRLAVRGEQYF
TGTGCCAGCAGCCGACTAGCGGTCCGGGGCGAGCAGTACTTC
>TRBV25-1|TRBJ2-1|TRBD2|17|NA
CASSAYGGVTSYNEQFF
TGTGCCAGCAGCGCCTACGGGGGGGTTACCTCCTACAATGAGCAGTTCTTC
>TRBV2|TRBJ1-5|NA|14|NA
CASGGGRSNQPQHF
TGTGCCAGCGGCGGGGGTCGAAGCAATCAGCCCCAGCATTTT
>TRBV25-1|TRBJ2-3|NA|15|NA
CASSESGGETDTQYF
TGTGCCAGCAGTGAATCTGGGGGAGAAACAGATACGCAGTATTTT
>TRBV5-1|TRBJ2-5|NA|12|NA
CASSLGSETQYF
TGCGCCAGCAGCTTGGGGTCGGAGACCCAGTACTTC
>TRBV7-3|TRBJ1-1|NA|14|NA
CASSLSQTNTEAFF
TGTGCCAGCAGCTTAAGTCAGACGAACACTGAAGCTTTCTTT
>TRBV11-3|TRBJ2-1|NA|19|once
CASSLLRQARRGMRNEQFF
TGTGCCAGCAGCTTACTACGGCAAGCCCGGAGGGGGATGCGCAATGAGCAGTTCTTC
>TRBV6-1|TRBJ2-7|NA|14|NA
CASSDNRGPYEQYF
TGTGCCAGCAGTGATAACCGGGGTCCCTACGAGCAGTACTTC
>TRBV28|TRBJ2-5|TRBD2|16|NA
CASSDIRTSGSETQYF
TGTGCCAGCAGTGATATTAGGACTAGCGGGAGCGAGACCCAGTACTTC
>TRBV10-3|TRBJ2-1|TRBD2|19|NA
CAISDSSGTSGRAGNEQFF
TGTGCCATCAGCGATTCCTCCGGGACTAGCGGGAGGGCCGGTAATGAGCAGTTCTTC
>TRBV29-1|TRBJ2-1|NA|12|NA
CSVRAGYNEQFF
TGCAGCGTGAGGGCCGGCTACAATGAGCAGTTCTTC
>TRBV28|TRBJ1-6|TRBD1|15|NA
CASIAEGACCSPLHF
TGTGCCAGCATCGCCGAGGGGGCGTGTTGTTCACCCCTCCACTTT
>TRBV6-6|TRBJ1-1|NA|15|NA
CASSYGEFWNTEAFF
TGTGCCAGCAGTTACGGGGAATTTTGGAACACTGAAGCTTTCTTT
>TRBV6-5|TRBJ2-7|TRBD2|15|NA
CASTVRAGAVKEQYF
TGTGCCAGCACAGTTAGAGCGGGAGCAGTGAAGGAGCAGTACTTC
>TRBV6-1|TRBJ1-2|NA|11|NA
CASSELYGYTF
TGTGCCAGCAGTGAACTTTATGGCTACACCTTC
>TRBV28|TRBJ2-1|NA|14|NA
CASSLVGEGDEQFF
TGTGCCAGCAGTTTGGTGGGAGAGGGCGATGAGCAGTTCTTC
>TRBV11-3|TRBJ1-1|NA|13|NA
CASSLTGNTEAFF
TGTGCCAGCAGCTTGACAGGGAACACTGAAGCTTTCTTT
>TRBV27|TRBJ1-1|NA|16|NA
CASSLSLDSLNTEAFF
TGTGCCAGCAGTTTATCCCTGGACAGCTTGAACACTGAAGCTTTCTTT
>TRBV4-2|TRBJ2-7|TRBD2|15|NA
CASSLSPSGSYEQYF
TGTGCCAGCAGCCTATCCCCTAGCGGGAGCTACGAGCAGTACTTC
>TRBV7-8|TRBJ1-6|NA|16|NA
CASSLSPRQANSPLHF
TGTGCCAGCAGCTTATCGCCTCGCCAGGCCAATTCACCCCTCCACTTT
>TRBV9|TRBJ1-5|TRBD1|14|NA
CASSAGTGVQPQHF
TGTGCCAGCAGCGCCGGGACAGGGGTTCAGCCCCAGCATTTT
>TRBV30|TRBJ2-3|NA|14|NA
CAWEGGPKADTQYF
TGTGCCTGGGAGGGGGGACCGAAGGCAGATACGCAGTATTTT
>TRBV25-1|TRBJ2-1|NA|13|NA
CASSESKYNEQFF
TGTGCCAGCAGTGAATCAAAATACAATGAGCAGTTCTTC
>TRBV11-3|TRBJ1-4|NA|17|NA
CASSLEPGEGANEKLFF
TGTGCCAGCAGCTTAGAACCGGGGGAAGGGGCTAATGAAAAACTGTTTTTT
>TRBV10-3|TRBJ2-2|NA|12|NA
CATDGSNGELFF
TGTGCCACCGACGGTAGTAACGGGGAGCTGTTTTTT
>TRBV11-1|TRBJ2-5|NA|14|NA
CASGSGGAQETQYF
TGTGCCAGCGGTTCGGGGGGCGCGCAAGAGACCCAGTACTTC
>TRBV5-8|TRBJ1-5|NA|18|NA
CASSSPRWGDYSNQPQHF
TGTGCCAGCAGCTCACCCCGGTGGGGGGACTATAGCAATCAGCCCCAGCATTTT
>TRBV18|TRBJ2-2|TRBD1|16|NA
CASSRPGQGNTGELFF
TGTGCCAGCTCAAGGCCGGGACAGGGGAACACCGGGGAGCTGTTTTTT
>TRBV7-9|TRBJ2-2|NA|16|NA
CASSLLFSTNTGELFF
TGTGCCAGCAGCTTATTGTTTTCAACGAACACCGGGGAGCTGTTTTTT
>TRBV6-4|TRBJ2-5|TRBD1|15|NA
CARPRDRVLQETQYF
TGTGCCAGACCCCGGGACAGGGTACTGCAAGAGACCCAGTACTTC
>TRBV30|TRBJ1-1|TRBD1|15|NA
CAWSVTAGGGTEAFF
TGTGCCTGGAGTGTTACGGCAGGGGGGGGGACTGAAGCTTTCTTT
>TRBV4-3|TRBJ2-1|NA|19|NA
CASSQEWNRYGTTYNEQFF
TGCGCCAGCAGCCAAGAATGGAATCGGTACGGGACCACCTACAATGAGCAGTTCTTC
>TRBV30|TRBJ1-1|NA|10|NA
CAWGRTRAFF
TGTGCCTGGGGGCGGACGCGAGCTTTCTTT
>TRBV6-6|TRBJ2-1|TRBD2|15|NA
CASSLAGGAYNEQFF
TGTGCCAGCAGTCTAGCGGGAGGCGCCTACAATGAGCAGTTCTTC
>TRBV10-3|TRBJ2-5|NA|13|NA
CAISEEGGETQYF
TGTGCCATCAGTGAAGAGGGGGGGGAGACCCAGTACTTC
>TRBV10-3|TRBJ2-2|NA|17|NA
CASSPRVWRGPTGELFF
TGTGCTTCCAGCCCCAGAGTATGGAGGGGGCCCACCGGGGAGCTGTTTTTT
>TRBV4-1|TRBJ2-7|NA|16|NA
CASSQEAIGRYYEQYF
TGCGCCAGCAGCCAAGAAGCCATTGGCCGCTACTACGAGCAGTACTTC
>TRBV27|TRBJ2-2|TRBD2|16|NA
CASSYGTSGETGELFF
TGTGCCAGCTCCTACGGGACTAGCGGGGAAACCGGGGAGCTGTTTTTT
>TRBV12-2|TRBJ2-1|NA|16|NA
CASRAGQSGAYNEQFF
TGTGCAAGTCGCGCCGGCCAAAGCGGGGCCTACAATGAGCAGTTCTTC
>TRBV25-1|TRBJ2-7|TRBD2|15|NA
CASSEYLGEGGEQYF
TGTGCCAGCAGTGAATATCTGGGGGAGGGTGGGGAGCAGTACTTC
>TRBV27|TRBJ2-7|TRBD1|15|NA
CASGPRDRHAYEQYF
TGTGCCAGCGGACCCCGGGACAGACATGCCTACGAGCAGTACTTC
>TRBV6-6|TRBJ2-1|NA|14|NA
CASKQGRSYNEQFF
TGTGCCAGCAAACAGGGTAGGTCGTACAATGAGCAGTTCTTC
>TRBV28|TRBJ1-1|NA|11|once
CASRIETEAFF
TGTGCCAGCAGAATAGAAACTGAAGCTTTCTTT
>TRBV30|TRBJ1-3|NA|14|NA
CAWRLQGSGNTIYF
TGTGCCTGGAGACTTCAGGGCTCTGGAAACACCATATATTTT
>TRBV6-5|TRBJ2-7|TRBD2|15|NA
CASSYSGTSAYEQYF
TGTGCCAGCAGTTACTCCGGGACTAGCGCCTACGAGCAGTACTTC
>TRBV12-1|TRBJ1-5|NA|13|NA
CASSFAQNQPQHF
TGTGCCAGCAGCTTTGCGCAGAATCAGCCCCAGCATTTT
>TRBV14|TRBJ2-3|NA|13|NA
CASSHLSTDTQYF
TGTGCCAGCAGCCACCTTAGCACAGATACGCAGTATTTT
>TRBV11-3|TRBJ2-1|NA|16|NA
CASSPRARGAYNEQFF
TGTGCCAGCAGCCCGAGGGCCAGGGGGGCCTACAATGAGCAGTTCTTC